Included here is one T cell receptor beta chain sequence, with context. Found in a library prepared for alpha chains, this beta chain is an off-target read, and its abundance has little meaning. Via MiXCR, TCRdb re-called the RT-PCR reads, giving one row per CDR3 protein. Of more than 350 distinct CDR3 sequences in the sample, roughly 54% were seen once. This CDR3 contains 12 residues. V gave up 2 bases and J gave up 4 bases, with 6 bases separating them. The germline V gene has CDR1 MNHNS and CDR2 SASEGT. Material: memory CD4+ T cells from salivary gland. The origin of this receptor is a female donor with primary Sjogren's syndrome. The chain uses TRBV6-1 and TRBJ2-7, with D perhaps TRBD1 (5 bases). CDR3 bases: TGTGCCAGCAGTGAACAGGGATACGAGCAGTACTTC. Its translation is CASSEQGYEQYF.